The T cell receptor (beta chain) under discussion was sequenced for a study of radiation and T cells in renal cell carcinoma. Whole-study results and caveats: Irradiated tumors had higher TCR clonality than control tumors. Tumor samples were small regions of around 0.92 g.

This CDR3 is 15 amino acids long. The V gene lost 2 bases and the J gene lost 7 bases, with 13 bases spanning the gap. The V gene's germline CDR1 is SGHDT and CDR2 YYEEEE. The assay was immunoSEQ multiplex PCR, and TCRdb's table has in-frame clones only and misses some. The top ten clones hold 10% to 15% of a sample with approximately 13,000 clones, roughly 60% of them seen once. As concerns this clone: What it binds is not known.

Treatment indicated: treatment-naive control, cytoreductive nephrectomy. This renal cell carcinoma was of the clear cell type. Control tumors came from several females and some 11 males, aged about 35 to 82. The specimen comprised tumor tissue, sampled from a patient whose treatment was nephrectomy without radiotherapy. The chain joins TRBV5-6 to TRBJ1-6; no clear D. This TCR came from a man aged 50 to 59 with renal cell carcinoma. As DNA, the CDR3 is TGTGCCAGCAGCTTTACCCCGGCCCTAAATTCACCCCTCCACTTT. This encodes CASSFTPALNSPLHF. The full variable domain, with the rest looked up from reference TRBV5-6 and TRBJ1-6, is DAGVTQSPTHLIKTRGQQVTLRCSPKSGHDTVSWYQQALGQGPQFIFQYYEEEERQRGNFPDRFSGHQFPNYSSELNVNALLLGDSALYLCASSFTPALNSPLHFGNGTRLTVT.